This T cell receptor (beta chain) was recovered during a study of breast tumors, draining lymph nodes, adjacent tissues (dated by TCRdb to about 2016). Regarding the research as a whole: In breast cancer patients, the study compared the TCR beta repertoires of tumor, adjacent nontumor tissue and axillary lymph nodes. In human breast cancer, the study set out to evaluate how tumor, surrounding tissue and draining lymph node repertoires relate to one another and whether T cells may move between these sites.

The run used an Illumina HiSeq 2000. Multiplex PCR amplification was used to build the TCR beta chain libraries. High-throughput sequencing was used to analyze the amplified TCR beta chain products. TCRdb ran its own pipeline on the public reads, namely fastp trimming at Q25 and MiXCR clone calling, and kept in-frame beta chains. CDR3 protein sequences are deduplicated, and each keeps its most common genes and DNA. In all, the sample holds about 53,000 distinct CDR3 sequences, and roughly 41% of those were seen once. The top ten hold over 9.5% of the sample. As for this clonotype: The clone's antigen remains unknown. No base quality information exists; no much larger clone differs at one position.

Per the germline V gene, KGHSH is the CDR1 and LQKENI is the CDR2. There are 13 amino acids in the CDR3, from cysteine to phenylalanine inclusive. The only DNA kept is the CDR3, 39 bases in frame from the first base. The trim is 6 bases for V and 0 bases for J, with a gap of 8 bases between the germline ends. General findings and caveats noted by the study authors: The conclusion that tumor T cells originate in lymph nodes was framed as consistent with a hypothesis rather than directly demonstrated. The data were judged consistent with most tumor T cells deriving from the lymph node and then expanding within tumor tissue. Tumors showed preferential V and J gene usage, and their T-cell repertoire diversity fell below that of lymph nodes yet above that of nontumor tissue. The similarity between tumor and nontumor tissue repertoires was significantly greater in luminal-like breast cancer than in basal-like breast cancer.

The sequence came from a female donor with breast cancer. Some clones in this sample may be carry-over from other donors' samples. Recombination connected TRBV18 to TRBJ1-1; the D gene is unclear. Source material: breast tumor tissue. The DNA sequence is as follows: TGTGCCAGCTCTCGCCAGGTGAACACTGAAGCTTTCTTT. The translation is CASSRQVNTEAFF.